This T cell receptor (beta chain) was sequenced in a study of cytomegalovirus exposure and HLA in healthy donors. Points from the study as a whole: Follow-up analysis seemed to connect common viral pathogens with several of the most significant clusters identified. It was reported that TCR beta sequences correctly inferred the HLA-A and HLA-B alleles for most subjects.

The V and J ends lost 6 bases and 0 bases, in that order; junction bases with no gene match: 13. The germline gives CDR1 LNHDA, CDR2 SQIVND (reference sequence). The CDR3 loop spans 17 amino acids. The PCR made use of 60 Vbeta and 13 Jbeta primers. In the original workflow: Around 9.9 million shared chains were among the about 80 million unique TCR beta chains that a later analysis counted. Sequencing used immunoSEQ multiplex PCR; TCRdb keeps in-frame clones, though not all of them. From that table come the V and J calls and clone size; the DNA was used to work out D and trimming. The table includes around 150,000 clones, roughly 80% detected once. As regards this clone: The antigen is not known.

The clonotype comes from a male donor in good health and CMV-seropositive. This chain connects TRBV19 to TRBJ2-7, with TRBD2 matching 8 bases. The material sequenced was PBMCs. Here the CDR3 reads CASSLGYSGTRSYEQYF. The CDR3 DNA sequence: TGTGCCAGTAGCCTGGGGTATAGCGGGACCCGCTCCTACGAGCAGTACTTC.